Below, one TCR beta chain is given with its context. As originally analysed: From reference gene primer amplification, estimates of nucleated cell counts were derived. Profiled with immunoSEQ multiplex PCR; TCRdb holds only in-frame clones, not every one. V and J calls plus clone size are reproduced from that table; the DNA served to infer D and trimming. The sample has about 270,000 clones, about 86% seen once; the top ten hold approximately 12%. While infection was still active, Seattle patients were enrolled and then followed longitudinally. The data were obtained in a study of blood T cell repertoires in COVID-19. In germline, CDR1 is SGDLS, CDR2 YYNGEE. The CDR3 is 15 amino acids. J lost 5 bases, V lost 0 bases, and 6 bases had no gene match.

The genes are TRBV9 and TRBJ1-1; 8 bases are a match to TRBD1. Sequencing was done on a sample of peripheral blood. This clonotype was sampled from a woman aged 25 to 39 with COVID-19, enrolled during active disease. The CDR3 sequence: CASSVVPGGNTEAFF. DNA of the CDR3: TGTGCCAGCAGCGTAGTTCCAGGGGGCAATACTGAAGCTTTCTTT.